The entry that follows covers one T cell receptor (beta chain) sequence. The antigen it recognizes is unknown. No much larger clonotype is one base removed from it; base qualities were not supplied. The data are from a study of T cell responses to AZD1222 COVID-19 vaccine (dated by TCRdb to the early 2020s). Broadly, across the study: AZD1222 recipients whose second dose came at about 4 weeks and those whose second dose came at about 12 weeks were combined into one group, since spike-specific TCR depth and breadth did not differ between the two schedules. A total of 230 or so trial participants underwent TCR sequencing, of whom 200 to 220 received two doses of AZD1222 and some 26 received two doses of the MenACWY control vaccine. Trial participants were enrolled by age into subgroups of 18-55, 56-69 and 70-plus years, and roughly 150, 30 and 60 TCR-sequenced participants, respectively, were included in these subgroups. The full study reports these points: The vaccine-associated CD4 TCRs covered the entire spike protein, and the dominant responses fell in regions 160-218 and 743-854. Conclusions about previously exposed vaccinees are limited, since just five to seven AZD1222 recipients were seropositive for SARS-CoV-2 at baseline. Because no day 14 peak-response samples were available, the repertoires could be characterized only after the peak T cell response. The 56-69-year group was small, and its depth increase did not reach significance, likely because of low power. Nearly half of unique spike-specific TCRs reportedly recognized epitopes outside regions mutated in the B.1.351 and B.1.1.7 variants. After two AZD1222 doses, spike-specific TCR breadth and depth were significantly higher than at day 0 and than in MenACWY recipients. Participants were mostly white British, with more females than males. The authors suggested clonal diversity may have been underestimated.

This sample's time point label indicates: baseline before first vaccination. Samples from vaccinated people were obtained from the UK trials COV001 and COV002, which included a single-blind randomized controlled phase 2/3 trial of AZD1222 (ChAdOx1 nCoV-19) in healthy adults. Trial participant PBMC samples were collected at day 0 and day 28 after the second dose for TCRbeta chain sequencing. For CDR1 and CDR2, the germline V gene lists MNHEY and SVGAGI. CDR3 length: 16 amino acids, cysteine to phenylalanine. This entry keeps only the CDR3 DNA: 48 bases, framed from base 1. Here V drops 3 bases and J drops 1 base, and the junction holds 8 bases not matched to any gene. The CDR3 regions of human TCRbeta chains were subjected to immunosequencing. The original pipeline was this. TCRs in the repertoires were matched against a reference library of SARS-CoV-2-specific TCRs that had been generated with the MIRA antigen-specificity platform. Breadth meant the fraction of unique TCRs that were SARS-CoV-2-associated, whereas depth meant the fraction of total T cells that were SARS-CoV-2-associated. Using the MIRA data, each spike-specific TCR was mapped to the spike region that the TCR reacts to and placed in a CD4 or CD8 class. Log10-transformed breadth and depth values were compared by one-way ANOVA with Sidak's multiple comparisons tests. Here the immuneACCESS table is served through TCRdb, limited to in-frame sequences with V and J called. Missing clones are a known gap in these copies; in checked studies unresolved V genes cover under half, and the rest lacks a known reason. V and J calls and clone size are those listed in that table; D and trimming were worked out from the DNA. In all, the sample holds 110,000 to 150,000 clones, and more than 80% of those were seen once. Together, the top ten hold roughly 1.7% of the sample.

The clonotype was recovered from an adult in good health. The sample was peripheral blood, taken on day 0 of AZD1222 vaccination. Here the chain combines TRBV6-5 and TRBJ2-7; the central 8 bases match TRBD1. At the DNA level, the sequence is TGTGCCAGCAGTTATTCGACAGGGGCACAGTCCTACGAGCAGTACTTC. Its product reads: CASSYSTGAQSYEQYF.